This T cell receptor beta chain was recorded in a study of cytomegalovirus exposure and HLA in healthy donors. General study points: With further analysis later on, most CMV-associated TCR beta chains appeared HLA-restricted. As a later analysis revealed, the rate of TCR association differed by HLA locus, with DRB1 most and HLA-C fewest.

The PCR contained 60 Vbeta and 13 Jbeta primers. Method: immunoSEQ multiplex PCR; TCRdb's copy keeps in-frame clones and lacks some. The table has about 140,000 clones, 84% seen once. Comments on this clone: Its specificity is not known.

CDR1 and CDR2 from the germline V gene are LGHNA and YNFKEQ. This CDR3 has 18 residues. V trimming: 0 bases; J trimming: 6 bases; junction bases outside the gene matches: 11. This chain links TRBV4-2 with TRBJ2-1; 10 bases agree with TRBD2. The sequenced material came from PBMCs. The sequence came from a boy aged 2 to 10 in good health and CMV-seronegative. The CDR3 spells CASSQDKLAGDLSNEQFF. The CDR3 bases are TGTGCCAGCAGCCAAGATAAGCTAGCGGGGGATTTAAGCAATGAGCAGTTCTTC.